These 10 T cell receptor beta chains came from one sample sequenced in a study of shared clonotypes between healthy human individuals. Profiled with immunoSEQ multiplex PCR; TCRdb holds only in-frame clones, not every one. The data show millions of clones, approximately 95% seen once. Sequenced: naive CD4+ T cells sorted from blood. Regarding subset: CD45RA+ positively selected. These TCRs come from a man in his late teens or twenties in good health.

The V gene is TRBV5-1, the J gene TRBJ1-6, with D tentatively TRBD1 (6 bases). V was trimmed by 4 bases and J by 6 bases, leaving 17 bases between them. CDR1 SGHRS and CDR2 YFSETQ come from the germline V gene. The CDR3 consists of 16 residues. The CDR3 DNA sequence: TGCGCCAGCAGCGCCTCCGCGGGACACCCTAATTCACCCCTCCACTTT. Its translation is CASSASAGHPNSPLHF.

This clone has just one count. The rearrangement links TRBV2 to TRBJ2-7; 7 nucleotides line up with TRBD2. CDR1 is SNHLY, CDR2 FYNNEI, per germline. J lost 3 bases, V lost 7 bases, and 3 bases had no gene match. This CDR3 is 12 amino acids long. The CDR3 reads CASTERGYEQYF. DNA of the CDR3: TGTGCCAGCACCGAGCGGGGCTACGAGCAGTACTTC.

The chain uses TRBV10-1 and TRBJ2-1, with D maybe TRBD2 (6 bases). CDR1 WNHNN and CDR2 SYGVQD come from the germline V gene (reference sequence). Trimming pared 2 bases from V and 7 bases from J, leaving 15 bases between. The CDR3 length is 15 residues. CDR3 sequence (DNA): TGCGCCAGCAGTGAGCCCCGGGATGGGGGGAATGAGCAGTTCTTC. This gives the protein CASSEPRDGGNEQFF.

V gene TRBV6-5 combines with J gene TRBJ1-2; D is perhaps TRBD1 (5 bases). This CDR3 has 13 amino acids. The germline V gene has CDR1 MNHEY and CDR2 SVGAGI. Trimming shortened V by 6 bases and J by 6 bases, and 14 bases separated the two germline ends. The DNA for the CDR3 is TGTGCCAGCAGCTCCGGGACCTACGATGGCTACACCTTC. Translation gives CASSSGTYDGYTF.

This chain links TRBV2 with TRBJ2-5; 10 positions agree with TRBD1. This CDR3 contains 14 residues. CDR1 and CDR2 from the germline V gene are SNHLY and FYNNEI. V lost 3 bases to trimming and J lost 11 bases; unmatched junction nucleotides: 9. The CDR3 reads CASSDGTGVREQYF. The CDR3 region has the DNA TGTGCCAGCAGTGATGGGACAGGGGTGAGGGAGCAGTACTTC. Together with reference TRBV2 and TRBJ2-5, the CDR3 gives the full variable domain: EPEVTQTPSHQVTQMGQEVILRCVPISNHLYFYWYRQILGQKVEFLVSFYNNEISEKSEIFDDQFSVERPDGSNFTLKIRSTKLEDSAMYFCASSDGTGVREQYFGPGTRLLVL.

Concerning this clone itself: The sample carries other DNA sequences with the same CDR3. This chain joins TRBV7-2 and TRBJ1-4; D is perhaps TRBD1 (6 bases). The CDR3 sequence is 15 residues long. The germline gives CDR1 SGHTA, CDR2 FQGNSA. V dropped 2 bases and J dropped 0 bases, with 7 bases sitting between them. CDR3 in DNA: TGTGCCAGCAGCTTAAGGACAGCAACTAATGAAAAACTGTTTTTT. Translation gives CASSLRTATNEKLFF.

This sequence joins TRBV5-4 and TRBJ1-1, with 8 bases matching TRBD1. CDR3 length: 14 amino acids. Germline V gives CDR1 SGHNT, CDR2 YYREEE (reference sequence). J lost 1 base, V lost 4 bases, and 3 bases had no gene match. The CDR3 loop reads CASSTDRGNTEAFF. For the CDR3, the DNA is TGTGCCAGCAGCACCGACAGGGGGAACACTGAAGCTTTCTTT.

V and J are TRBV5-1 and TRBJ2-6; TRBD1 or TRBD2 may be the D gene (6 bases each). The germline V and J ends were trimmed by 7 bases and 4 bases, with 9 bases remaining between them. Germline V gene data show CDR1 as SGHRS and CDR2 as YFSETQ. The CDR3 runs to 13 residues. CDR3 DNA: TGCGCCAGCCGGGGGCCAGGGGCCAACGTCCTGACTTTC. Protein: CASRGPGANVLTF.

CDR3 DNA: TGTGCCAGCAGCTTAGCGACACAGGGGATGAACACTGAAGCTTTCTTT. Translation gives CASSLATQGMNTEAFF. The rearrangement links TRBV7-9 to TRBJ1-1; TRBD1 matches 7 bases. The CDR3 extends over 16 amino acids. Germline-derived CDR1 and CDR2 are SEHNR and FQNEAQ (reference sequence). Losses at the gene ends were 0 bases for V and 0 bases for J; bases not matched to a gene: 4.

The chain has TRBV28 and TRBJ1-4; 11 positions agree with TRBD1. The CDR3 is made up of 18 amino acids. V was clipped by 3 bases and J by 8 bases; unmatched bases: 14. The V gene's germline CDR1 is MDHEN and CDR2 SYDVKM. Here the CDR3 reads CASSLPGQGALKGEKLFF. The CDR3 DNA is TGTGCCAGCAGTTTGCCCGGACAGGGGGCGCTTAAGGGGGAAAAACTGTTTTTT.